This T cell receptor (beta chain) stems from a study of human T cells and chemical hapten exposure. Study at large: 2% DPC applied to a 2 cm by 2 cm arm area sensitized donors. Small pooled library volume differences chiefly drove per-sample TCR yield variation.

This clonotype was recorded many times. The trim removed 6 bases at V and 1 base at J, leaving 3 bases unmatched. Germline CDR1 is MNHNS and CDR2 is SASEGT. The CDR3 runs 14 residues. The time point: patch test 2, 6 weeks after DPC sensitization. Specified treatment: therapeutic diphenylcyclopropenone sensitization with weekly scalp DPC. Each CDR3 protein is one row after TCRdb ran MiXCR on the RACE reads. The sample has some 82,000 distinct CDR3 sequences; 6.6% are singletons. This TCR was sampled from a woman younger than 45 with alopecia areata. Some clones in this sample may be carry-over from other donors' samples. The sequences come from whole blood, collected in connection with sensitization to the hapten diphenylcyclopropenone (DPC). The chain carries TRBV6-1 and TRBJ2-7; the match to TRBD1 covers 10 bases. DNA of the CDR3: TGTGCCAGCAGGCCGGGACAGGGGTCCTACGAGCAGTACTTC. This codes for CASRPGQGSYEQYF.